Sequencing of this TCR beta chain was carried out in a study of TIL therapy for anti-PD-1-resistant metastatic lung cancer. Study in general: Tumors had a median PD-L1 proportion score of about 6%. A few tumors were EGFR-mutant and two were ALK-rearranged. Tumors carried a median about 1.5 non-synonymous mutations per megabase.

V lost 2 bases to trimming and J lost 0 bases, with 8 bases between them. Germline V lookup: CDR1 SGHNT, CDR2 YYREEE (reference sequence). The CDR3 sequence is 14 residues long. This was the immunoSEQ v3 assay. This table comes from immunoSEQ multiplex PCR, and its TCRdb copy is limited to in-frame clones, with some not included. The sample holds about 20,000 clones; about 83% are singletons and the top ten take about 2%. The time point denotes: pre-treatment sample, taken before nivolumab and TIL therapy. The rearrangement joins TRBV5-4 to TRBJ2-5; D may be TRBD1 (6 bases). The TCR originated in a person aged 25 to 85 with non-small cell lung cancer. The starting material was blood, obtained at baseline. The CDR3 DNA follows: TGTGCCAGCAGCTTCCAGGGGTACCAAGAGACCCAGTACTTC. Protein sequence: CASSFQGYQETQYF.